This passage covers 22 T cell receptor beta chains from one sample sequenced in a study of regulatory T cells in long-lasting Graves disease. Arm-PCR of CDR3 regions with iRepertoire HTBI primers generated TCR beta libraries. TCRdb passed the multiplex PCR reads through MiXCR, listing each CDR3 protein once. The table shows some 600,000 distinct CDR3 sequences, with around 16% occurring only once. Time point noted: newly diagnosed GD, antithyroid drugs for less than 3 months. With RNA extracted from PBMCs as input, the TCR library was made. This sample was also put to use in a study of T cells in Graves' hyperthyroidism and ophthalmopathy.

The material was peripheral blood mononuclear cells (PBMCs), obtained at new diagnosis, from a patient treated with antithyroid drugs. These receptors came from a man between 18 and 29 years old with Graves disease.

Ten or more counts support this clonotype. CDR3 residues: CASSQGTFVEAYF. DNA of the CDR3: TGTGCCAGCAGCCAGGGGACCTTCGTCGAGGCGTACTTC. The V and J genes are TRBV7-9 and TRBJ2-7; TRBD1 might be the D (6 bases). Germline CDR1 SEHNR, CDR2 FQNEAQ (reference sequence). The CDR3 contains 13 residues. V was pared by 5 bases and J by 12 bases, with 20 bases between.

This clonotype appeared many times. This rearrangement joins TRBV6-4 to TRBJ1-1, with D uncertain. The CDR3 spans 14 residues. The ends were cut back, 0 bases at V and 4 bases at J, with 9 bases in the middle. From germline, CDR1 is MRHNA and CDR2 SNTAGT. CDR3 residues: CASSDSIRSTEAFF. The DNA for the CDR3 is TGTGCCAGCAGTGACTCGATCCGAAGCACTGAAGCTTTCTTT.

The chain uses TRBV3-1 and TRBJ2-2; D gene uncertain. Germline V CDR1 and CDR2: LGHDT, YNNKEL (reference sequence). Trimming left V 1 base short and J 5 bases short, with 5 bases between. This CDR3 region has 13 residues. CDR3 in amino acids: CASSQVITGELFF. The CDR3 nucleotides are TGTGCCAGCAGCCAAGTAATAACCGGGGAGCTGTTTTTT. Complete variable domain (other parts from reference TRBV3-1 and TRBJ2-2): DTAVSQTPKYLVTQMGNDKSIKCEQNLGHDTMYWYKQDSKKFLKIMFSYNNKELIINETVPNRFSPKSPDKAHLNLHINSLELGDSAVYFCASSQVITGELFFGEGSRLTVL.

In this sample, this clonotype turned up many times. The rearrangement uses TRBV7-3 and TRBJ2-5; D remains ambiguous. This CDR3 comprises 15 residues. V was clipped by 4 bases and J by 0 bases, with 12 bases between them. The germline CDR1 and CDR2 sequences are SGHTA and FQGTGA. The CDR3 DNA reads TGTGCCAGCAGCTCGCCCGGCAGCGACCAAGAGACCCAGTACTTC. Amino acids: CASSSPGSDQETQYF.

With respect to this clonotype: A much larger clone sits a single nucleotide away, making a read error possible. Because it lacks the conserved phenylalanine or tryptophan at the end, this CDR3 is likely a read error. The chain combines TRBV5-1 with TRBJ2-5; 11 bases match TRBD1. Judging by the DNA end, TRBJ2-7 fits better; the J call may be wrong. The CDR3 has 16 residues. Germline CDR1 and CDR2: SGHRS and YFSETQ. DNA for the CDR3: TGCGCCAGCAGTTACGGAGGGACAGGGGGCTCCTACGAGCAGTACCTC. Translated: CASSYGGTGGSYEQYL.

Many counts were recorded for this clonotype. The V gene is TRBV20-1, the J gene TRBJ2-1, with D uncertain. The germline gives CDR1 DFQATT, CDR2 SNEGSKA (reference sequence). CDR3 size: 13 residues. V was trimmed by 8 bases and J by 6 bases, leaving 17 bases between them. DNA of the CDR3: TGCAGTTGCCGGTCTCCTAGAGGCAATGAGCAGTTCTTC. Translated, it gives CSCRSPRGNEQFF.

In its sample, this clonotype was seen many times. The chain recombines TRBV30 with TRBJ1-3; D perhaps matches TRBD1 (5 bases). This CDR3 has 12 amino acids. The germline V gene has CDR1 GTSNPN and CDR2 SVGIG (reference sequence). The CDR3 DNA is TGTGCTCGACGGGGGGACGGAAACACCATATATTTT. This encodes CARRGDGNTIYF.

As regards this clonotype: A much larger clonotype is one base distant, so this may be a read error. A read error is likely, as this CDR3 ends without the conserved phenylalanine or tryptophan. The genes are TRBV4-1 and TRBJ2-5; D is unresolved. V was pared by 0 bases and J by 2 bases, with 10 bases between. Germline V gene sequence: CDR1 MGHRA, CDR2 YSYEKL. The CDR3 sequence is 15 residues long. CDR3 in DNA: TGCGCCAGCAGCCAAGATCAGCGCTTGCAAGAGACCCAGTACCTC. As protein: CASSQDQRLQETQYL.

This clonotype came up many times. The rearrangement uses TRBV27 and TRBJ2-3; the match to TRBD1 covers 7 bases. V dropped 2 bases and J dropped 3; count of bases not matched to a gene: 5. Germline loops: CDR1 MNHEY, CDR2 SMNVEV (reference sequence). The CDR3 is made up of 15 amino acids. CDR3 sequence reads: CASSLGTEKTDTQYF. The CDR3 DNA reads as TGTGCCAGCAGTTTAGGGACAGAGAAGACAGATACGCAGTATTTT.

This clonotype has only a few counts. J is TRBJ1-5 and V is TRBV7-9; 7 bases fit TRBD1. With V trimmed by 5 bases and J by 4 bases, 5 bases remained unmatched. This CDR3 has 14 amino acids. Germline V gene sequence: CDR1 SEHNR, CDR2 FQNEAQ (reference sequence). In DNA, the CDR3 is TGTGCCAGCAGCGTACAGGGGCCGAATCAGCCCCAGCATTTT. This gives the protein CASSVQGPNQPQHF.

This clonotype appeared a few times. V and J are TRBV20-1 and TRBJ2-1; TRBD2 aligns across 7 bases. The CDR3 is made up of 15 amino acids. Germline V gives CDR1 DFQATT, CDR2 SNEGSKA (reference sequence). V dropped 3 bases and J dropped 0; count of bases not matched to a gene: 5. The chain's CDR3 is CSARGAGSSYNEQFF. Written as DNA, the CDR3 is TGCAGTGCTAGGGGAGCGGGAAGCTCCTACAATGAGCAGTTCTTC.

This clonotype has a count of ten or more. CDR3 nucleotide sequence: TGTGCCAGCAGCCAAGAGACTAGCGGGAGTTACGAGCAGTACTTC. Amino acid sequence: CASSQETSGSYEQYF. The rearrangement uses TRBV4-2 and TRBJ2-7; 12 nucleotides agree with TRBD2. This CDR3 spans 15 amino acids. Germline V gene sequence: CDR1 LGHNA, CDR2 YNFKEQ. V shed 0 bases, J shed 4 bases, and the junction held 1 base outside the gene matches.

This clonotype is classed as medium-sized. The rearrangement links TRBV27 to TRBJ2-1; D possibly corresponds to TRBD2 (5 bases). The V and J ends lost 1 base and 0 bases respectively, with 13 bases between them. The CDR3 length is 17 residues. The V gene's germline CDR1 is MNHEY and CDR2 SMNVEV (reference sequence). CDR3 region: CASSLFFPGFSYNEQFF. The CDR3 region has the DNA TGTGCCAGCAGTTTATTCTTTCCGGGGTTCTCCTACAATGAGCAGTTCTTC.

In its sample, this clonotype was seen many times. This chain joins TRBV6-1 and TRBJ1-5, with a weak D call TRBD1 (5 bases). Germline assignment: CDR1 MNHNS and CDR2 SASEGT. Trimming pared 0 bases from V and 4 bases from J, leaving 13 bases between. The CDR3 is made up of 16 amino acids. DNA of the CDR3: TGTGCCAGCAGTGAAGCCTCGACAGTATGGAATCAGCCCCAGCATTTT. It specifies CASSEASTVWNQPQHF.

A word on this clonotype: A much larger clone sits a single nucleotide away, making a read error possible. The CDR3 reads CTSSLEAGLGYTF. The CDR3 region has the DNA TGCACCAGCAGCTTGGAGGCGGGTTTGGGCTACACCTTC. The chain combines TRBV5-1 with TRBJ1-2; no definite D call. This CDR3 region has 13 residues. CDR1 is SGHRS, CDR2 YFSETQ, per germline.

The chain recombines TRBV30 with TRBJ2-3; either TRBD1 or TRBD2 may supply D (5 bases each). V gave up 3 bases and J gave up 2 bases, with 18 bases separating them. Germline V gives CDR1 GTSNPN, CDR2 SVGIG (reference sequence). The length of the CDR3 is 16 residues. This CDR3 reads CAWRGVRLATTDTQYF. Here the CDR3 DNA reads TGTGCCTGGAGAGGGGTTCGGCTAGCCACCACAGATACGCAGTATTTT. The whole variable domain, filled in from reference TRBV30 and TRBJ2-3, reads SQTIHQWPATLVQPVGSPLSLECTVEGTSNPNLYWYRQAAGRGLQLLFYSVGIGQISSEVPQNLSASRPQDRQFILSSKKLLLSDSGFYLCAWRGVRLATTDTQYFGPGTRLTVL.

This chain links TRBV29-1 with TRBJ2-7; possible D gene TRBD2, 5 bases. Between the trimmed V and J ends, which lost 2 bases and 3 bases, there was a span of 20 bases. The length of the CDR3 is 16 residues. CDR1 and CDR2 from the germline V gene are SQVTM and ANQGSEA. The CDR3 DNA reads as TGCAGCGTTGAACTCGGGCCGGGGAGCGCGGGCTACGAGCAGTACTTC. It translates to CSVELGPGSAGYEQYF.

This clonotype showed up just a few times. The chain is built from TRBV7-9 and TRBJ1-2; no firm D call. V was cut by 2 bases and J by 6 bases, with 10 bases left in between. The CDR3 runs to 13 residues. Germline V gene sequence: CDR1 SEHNR, CDR2 FQNEAQ (reference sequence). The chain's CDR3 is CASSLLPQHGYTF. The CDR3 DNA follows: TGTGCCAGCAGCTTATTGCCGCAGCATGGCTACACCTTC.

This clonotype came up many times. The genes are TRBV11-2 and TRBJ2-1; no reliable D call. CDR1 is SGHAT and CDR2 is FQNNGV in the germline V gene. CDR3 length: 16 residues. V lost 2 bases to trimming and J lost 9 bases, with 20 bases between them. The CDR3 DNA follows: TGTGCCAGCAGCTTATTTTCCGTGTTAAGGAAGGGTGAGCAGTTCTTC. It encodes CASSLFSVLRKGEQFF.

CDR3 in amino acids: CSARDPYSGRNNEQFF. CDR3 coding DNA: TGCAGTGCTAGAGACCCTTACTCGGGGCGCAATAATGAGCAGTTCTTC. V and J are TRBV20-1 and TRBJ2-1; D may correspond to TRBD1 or TRBD2 (5 bases each). CDR3 length: 16 amino acids. Trimming took 0 bases from V and 7 from J, leaving 19 bases between them. Germline CDR1 DFQATT, CDR2 SNEGSKA (reference sequence).

This clonotype was counted many times. This rearrangement joins TRBV30 to TRBJ1-6; a possible D gene is TRBD1 (6 bases). CDR3 length: 12 residues. Germline V gene data show CDR1 as GTSNPN and CDR2 as SVGIG (reference sequence). V lost 5 bases to trimming and J lost 6 bases, with 8 bases between them. The CDR3 loop is CAWGQTNSPLHF. The CDR3 region has the DNA TGTGCCTGGGGACAGACTAATTCACCCCTCCACTTT.

This clonotype was recorded a few times. The chain links TRBV2 to TRBJ1-6, with TRBD1 identical over 7 bases. Germline CDR1 SNHLY, CDR2 FYNNEI. The V and J ends lost 8 bases and 8 bases, in that order; junction bases with no gene match: 6. This CDR3 region has 13 residues. The CDR3 loop reads CASVGQGDSPLHF. The CDR3 region has the DNA TGTGCCAGCGTGGGGCAGGGGGATTCACCCCTCCACTTT.